This record looks at one T cell receptor (beta chain) sequence and its context. Its specificity is unknown. The sample originates from a study of shared clonotypes between healthy human individuals. Study-level background: With ages of 18 to 49, the donors were a couple of women and a few men.

Naive CD8 isolation took CD45RO-negative cells positively selected for CCR7 and excluded terminally differentiated effector memory CD45RA+ cells. This table comes from immunoSEQ multiplex PCR, and its TCRdb copy is limited to in-frame clones, with some not included. The sample shows under 850,000 clones, around 93% of them seen only once. Findings of the study overall: Rarefaction showed that sequencing of sorted subsets was incomplete (despite large depth). In this cohort, only blood was sampled, and tissue repertoires likely differ.

What was sequenced was naive CD8+ T cells sorted from blood. The source of this sequence is a man aged 30-40 years in good health.

CDR3 coding DNA: TGTGCCAGCAGCTTAGTGACTAGCATTCACGAGCAGTACTTC. This sequence encodes CASSLVTSIHEQYF. The V call is TRBV5-6, the J call TRBJ2-7, with 7 nucleotides matching TRBD2. CDR1 and CDR2 (germline): SGHDT, YYEEEE. CDR3 length: 14 amino acids. The V and J ends lost 2 bases and 5 bases, in that order; junction bases with no gene match: 7.